This TCR beta chain was observed in a study of cytomegalovirus exposure and HLA in healthy donors. Participants comprised healthy donors of bone marrow. General study points: In a later analysis, HLA-associated beta chains showed higher expansion and lower generation probabilities than comparable chains.

Trimming removed 2 bases from V and 5 bases from J; junction bases left unmatched: 4. The V gene's germline CDR1 is GTSNPN and CDR2 SVGIG (reference sequence). This CDR3 spans 14 amino acids. The PCR ran on 60 Vbeta and 13 Jbeta primers. The protocol was immunoSEQ multiplex PCR, while the TCRdb copy is restricted to in-frame clones and leaves out a portion. This sample yields fewer than 110,000 clones, of which about 77% are seen a single time; 10% belongs to the top ten. On this clone: Its antigen remains unidentified.

The chain has TRBV30 and TRBJ1-4; 8 bases map to TRBD1. The specimen sequenced was PBMCs. This TCR was sampled from a woman aged 18-29 years in good health and CMV-seropositive. For the CDR3, the DNA is TGTGCCTGGAGTTTAACAGGGGGAAATGAAAAACTGTTTTTT. Its protein product is CAWSLTGGNEKLFF.